The following is a T cell receptor beta chain sequence with its context. In the source study's methods: Researchers report that nucleated cell counts were estimated from reference gene primer amplification. Assay: immunoSEQ multiplex PCR; the TCRdb copy retains only in-frame clones and omits some. From that table come the V and J calls and clone size; the DNA was used to work out D and trimming. This table holds about 380,000 clones, more than 70% found once. V lost 0 bases and J 3 bases, leaving 11 bases between the germline ends. This CDR3 has 15 amino acids. Germline CDR1 and CDR2: SEHNR and FQNEAQ (reference sequence). This sample is drawn from a study of blood T cell repertoires in COVID-19. About the study: There were acute and convalescent COVID-19 samples, and they came from the United States, Italy and Spain.

This chain connects TRBV7-9 to TRBJ1-2; weak D call: TRBD1 (5 bases). Sequencing was performed on PBMCs or T cells enriched from blood (not recorded which). This clonotype originated in a man aged 25-40 years who had recovered from COVID-19. The CDR3 sequence: CASSLAGDLYYGYTF. The CDR3 coding sequence is TGTGCCAGCAGCTTAGCAGGGGACTTGTACTATGGCTACACCTTC.